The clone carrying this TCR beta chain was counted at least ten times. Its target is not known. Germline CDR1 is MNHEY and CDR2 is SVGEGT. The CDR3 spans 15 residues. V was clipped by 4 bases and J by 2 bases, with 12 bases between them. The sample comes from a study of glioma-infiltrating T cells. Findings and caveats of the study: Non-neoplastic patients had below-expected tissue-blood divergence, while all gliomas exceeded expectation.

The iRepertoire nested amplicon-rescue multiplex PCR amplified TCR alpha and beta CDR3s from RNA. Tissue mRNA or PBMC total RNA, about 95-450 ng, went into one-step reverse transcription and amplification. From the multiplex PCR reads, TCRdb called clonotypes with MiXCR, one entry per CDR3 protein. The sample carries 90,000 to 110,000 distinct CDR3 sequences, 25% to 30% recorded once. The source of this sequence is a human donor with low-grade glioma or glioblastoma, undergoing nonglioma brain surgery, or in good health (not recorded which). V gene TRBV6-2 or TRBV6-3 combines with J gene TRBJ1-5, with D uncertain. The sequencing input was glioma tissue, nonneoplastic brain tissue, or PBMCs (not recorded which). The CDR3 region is CASSFLGWRNQPQHF. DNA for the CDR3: TGTGCCAGCAGTTTCTTGGGATGGCGCAATCAGCCCCAGCATTTT.